This T cell receptor (beta chain) stems from a study of blood T cells in healthy people across ages. Findings of the study overall: Leaving the PBMCs unsorted stopped any conclusive comparison of naive versus antigen-experienced cells.

Using a J-beta primer mix together with a sample-barcoded 5' primer, a second PCR was run for roughly 6 to 12 cycles. Each of the samples gave a minimum of 2.5 million paired-end reads that contained CDR3. TCRdb processed the 5' RACE reads anew with MiXCR; each CDR3 protein has one entry. The sample carries about 680,000 distinct CDR3 sequences, more than 40% recorded once. This CDR3 contains 18 residues. Trimming removed 0 bases at V and 5 bases at J, with 22 bases between. CDR1 is LGHNA and CDR2 is YSLEER in the germline V gene. Turning to this clonotype: Its target is not known.

The sample taken for sequencing was blood. This chain uses TRBV4-3 with TRBJ2-5; D may be TRBD1 or TRBD2 (5 bases each). The sequence derives from a woman aged 60-75 years in good health. CDR3: CASSQDLGVGVGSETQYF. The CDR3 nucleotides read TGCGCCAGCAGCCAAGATCTGGGGGTGGGAGTAGGGAGTGAGACCCAGTACTTC.